This entry features one T cell receptor (beta chain) sequence. Its specific antigen is unknown. Base qualities are not at hand, and no much larger clone is one base apart. Read against the paper, the sample's time point label means: about 28 days (+/-7) after the second vaccine dose. Because spike-specific TCR depth and breadth did not differ between the two schedules, AZD1222 recipients who got a second dose at roughly 4 weeks were pooled with those who got a second dose at roughly 12 weeks. Vaccinee samples were obtained from the UK trials COV001 and COV002, which included a single-blind randomized controlled phase 2/3 trial of AZD1222 (ChAdOx1 nCoV-19) in healthy adults. For TCRbeta chain sequencing, PBMC samples were collected from trial participants at day 0 and at day 28 after the second dose. The entry originates in a study of T cell responses to AZD1222 COVID-19 vaccine (dated by TCRdb to the early 2020s). About the investigation overall: A total of 230 or so trial participants underwent TCR sequencing, of whom 207 received two doses of AZD1222 and about 25 received two doses of the MenACWY control vaccine. Trial participants were enrolled by age into subgroups of 18-55, 56-69 and 70-plus years, and about 150, 27 and 61 TCR-sequenced participants, respectively, were included in these subgroups. Findings and caveats that apply to the study as a whole: Participants were mostly white British and included more females than males, and it was suggested by the authors that clonal diversity may have been underestimated. The vaccine-associated CD4 TCRs covered the entire spike protein, and the dominant responses fell in regions 160-218 and 743-854. Conclusions about previously exposed vaccinees are limited because only five to seven AZD1222 recipients were SARS-CoV-2 seropositive at baseline. After two AZD1222 doses, spike-specific TCR breadth and depth were significantly higher than at day 0 and than in MenACWY recipients. In the small 56-69-year group, the increase in depth fell short of significance, most likely because of low power. Reportedly, close to half of the unique spike-specific TCRs recognized epitopes lying outside the regions that are mutated in the B.1.351 and B.1.1.7 variants. Because no samples from the day 14 peak response were available, repertoires could be characterized only after the peak T cell response.

Compared with germline, V lacks 0 bases and J lacks 5 bases; bases without a gene match: 8. CDR1 and CDR2 are drawn from the germline V gene: MNHNS, SASEGT. CDR3 length: 18 amino acids, cysteine to phenylalanine. Only CDR3 DNA is held: 54 bases, read in frame from base 1. The CDR3 regions of human TCRbeta chains were subjected to immunosequencing. The original methods were these. TCRs in the repertoires were compared against a reference library of SARS-CoV-2-specific TCRs that had been generated with the MIRA antigen-specificity platform. Breadth was defined as the fraction of unique TCRs that were SARS-CoV-2-associated. Depth was defined as the fraction of total T cells that were SARS-CoV-2-associated. Using the MIRA data, every spike-specific TCR was mapped to the spike region that the TCR reacted to and assigned to either a CD4 or a CD8 class. Log10-transformed breadth and depth values were compared by one-way ANOVA with Sidak's multiple comparisons tests. Imported from immuneACCESS, the table was reduced by TCRdb to in-frame sequences with V and J called. These copies leave out some clones; in studies compared against another copy, an unresolved V gene accounts for under half, and the cause of the remainder is not known. Clone size and the V and J calls come from that table; the DNA yielded D and trimming. Across this sample there are approximately 100,000 clones, with more than 75% seen only once. 9.5% to 13% of the sample is held by the ten biggest clonotypes.

Specimen: peripheral blood, collected 28 days after the second AZD1222 dose. The chain employs TRBV6-1 and TRBJ2-5; a stretch of 14 junction bases matches TRBD2. This sequence was found in an adult who received the AZD1222 COVID-19 vaccine. The nucleotides read TGTGCCAGCAGTGAAGCGCGAGGGACTAGCGGGAGCAAGGAGACCCAGTACTTC. It translates as CASSEARGTSGSKETQYF.